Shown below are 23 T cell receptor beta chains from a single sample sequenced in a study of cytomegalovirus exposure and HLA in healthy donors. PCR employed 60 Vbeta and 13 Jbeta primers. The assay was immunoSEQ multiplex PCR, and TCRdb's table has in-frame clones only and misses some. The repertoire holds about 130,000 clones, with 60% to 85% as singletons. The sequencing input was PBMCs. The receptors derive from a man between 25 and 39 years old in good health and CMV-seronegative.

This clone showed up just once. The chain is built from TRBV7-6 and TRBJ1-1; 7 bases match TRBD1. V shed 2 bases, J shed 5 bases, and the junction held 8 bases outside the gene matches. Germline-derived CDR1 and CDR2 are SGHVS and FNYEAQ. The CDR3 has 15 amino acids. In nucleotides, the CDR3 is TGTGCCAGCAGCTTATTGGAGGGGGCCGGGACTGAAGCTTTCTTT. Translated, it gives CASSLLEGAGTEAFF.

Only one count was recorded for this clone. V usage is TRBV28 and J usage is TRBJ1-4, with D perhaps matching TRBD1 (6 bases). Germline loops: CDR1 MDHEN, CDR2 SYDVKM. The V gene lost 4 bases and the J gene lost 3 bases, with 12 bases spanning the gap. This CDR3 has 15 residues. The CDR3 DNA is TGTGCCAGCAGTTCTGTTGGACAGTCTAATGAAAAACTGTTTTTT. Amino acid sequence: CASSSVGQSNEKLFF.

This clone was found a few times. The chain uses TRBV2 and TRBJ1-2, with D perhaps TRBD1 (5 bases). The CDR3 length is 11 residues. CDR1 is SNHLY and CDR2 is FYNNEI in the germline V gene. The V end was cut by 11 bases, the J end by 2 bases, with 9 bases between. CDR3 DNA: TGTGCCGTTCGACAGAACTATGGCTACACCTTC. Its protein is CAVRQNYGYTF.

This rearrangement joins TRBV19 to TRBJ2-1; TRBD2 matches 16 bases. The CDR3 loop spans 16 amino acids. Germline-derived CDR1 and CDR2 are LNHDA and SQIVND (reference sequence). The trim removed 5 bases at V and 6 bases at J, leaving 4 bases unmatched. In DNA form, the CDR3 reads TGTGCCAGTAGTGGGGGACTAGCGGGAGGGTTCAATGAGCAGTTCTTC. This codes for CASSGGLAGGFNEQFF. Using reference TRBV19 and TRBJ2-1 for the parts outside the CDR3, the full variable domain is DGGITQSPKYLFRKEGQNVTLSCEQNLNHDAMYWYRQDPGQGLRLIYYSQIVNDFQKGDIAEGYSVSREKKESFPLTVTSAQKNPTAFYLCASSGGLAGGFNEQFFGPGTRLTVL.

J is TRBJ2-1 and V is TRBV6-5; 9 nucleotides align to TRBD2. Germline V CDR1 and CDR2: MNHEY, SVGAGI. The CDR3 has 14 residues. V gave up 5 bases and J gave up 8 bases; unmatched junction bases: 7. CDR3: CASSPGTSIHEQFF. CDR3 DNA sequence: TGTGCCAGCAGTCCCGGGACTAGCATCCATGAGCAGTTCTTC.

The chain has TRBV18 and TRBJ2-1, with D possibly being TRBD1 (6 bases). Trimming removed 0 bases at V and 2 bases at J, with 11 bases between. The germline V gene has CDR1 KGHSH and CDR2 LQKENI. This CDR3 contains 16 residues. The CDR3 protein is CASSPPSGATYNEQFF. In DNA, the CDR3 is TGTGCCAGCTCACCACCATCAGGGGCCACCTACAATGAGCAGTTCTTC.

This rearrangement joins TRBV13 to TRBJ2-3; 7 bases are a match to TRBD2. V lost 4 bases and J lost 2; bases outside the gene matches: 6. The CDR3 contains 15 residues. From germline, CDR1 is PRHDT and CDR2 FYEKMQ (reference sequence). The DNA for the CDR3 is TGTGCCAGCAGCTCTCGGGAGGTCCCCACAGATACGCAGTATTTT. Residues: CASSSREVPTDTQYF.

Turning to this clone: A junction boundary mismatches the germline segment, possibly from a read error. In nucleotides, the CDR3 is TGTGCCAGCAGTTACTCGGCAGGTTATAATGAAAAAATGTTTTTT. This sequence encodes CASSYSAGYNEKMFF. J is TRBJ1-4 and V is TRBV6-5, with no clear D. The length of the CDR3 is 15 residues. Germline V lookup: CDR1 MNHEY, CDR2 SVGAGI.

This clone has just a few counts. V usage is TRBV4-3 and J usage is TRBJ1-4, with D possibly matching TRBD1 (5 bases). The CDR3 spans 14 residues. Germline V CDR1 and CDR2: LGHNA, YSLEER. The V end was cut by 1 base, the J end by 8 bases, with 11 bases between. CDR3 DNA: TGCGCCAGCAGCCAAGTGGGGGGACCCGAAAAACTGTTTTTT. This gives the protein CASSQVGGPEKLFF.

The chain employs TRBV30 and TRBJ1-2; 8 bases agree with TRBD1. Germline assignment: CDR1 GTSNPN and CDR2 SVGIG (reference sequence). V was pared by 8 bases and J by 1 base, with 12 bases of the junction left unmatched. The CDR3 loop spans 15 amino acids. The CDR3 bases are TGTGCCGGCACCTATGGACAGGGCCGTAACTATGGCTACACCTTC. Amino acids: CAGTYGQGRNYGYTF.

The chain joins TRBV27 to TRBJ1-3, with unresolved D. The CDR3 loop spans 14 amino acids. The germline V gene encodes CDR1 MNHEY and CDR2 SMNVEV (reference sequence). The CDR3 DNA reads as TGTGATACAAAGAAGATCGGGGAAAGGAACACCATATATTTT. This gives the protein CDTKKIGERNTIYF.

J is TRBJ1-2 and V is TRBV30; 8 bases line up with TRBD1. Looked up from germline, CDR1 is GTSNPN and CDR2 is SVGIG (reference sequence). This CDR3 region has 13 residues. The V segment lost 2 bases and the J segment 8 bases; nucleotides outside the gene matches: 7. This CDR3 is CAWSISRGRGYTF. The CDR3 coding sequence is TGTGCCTGGAGTATTAGCAGGGGGCGAGGCTACACCTTC. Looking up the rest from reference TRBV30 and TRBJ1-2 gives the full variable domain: SQTIHQWPATLVQPVGSPLSLECTVEGTSNPNLYWYRQAAGRGLQLLFYSVGIGQISSEVPQNLSASRPQDRQFILSSKKLLLSDSGFYLCAWSISRGRGYTFGSGTRLTVV.

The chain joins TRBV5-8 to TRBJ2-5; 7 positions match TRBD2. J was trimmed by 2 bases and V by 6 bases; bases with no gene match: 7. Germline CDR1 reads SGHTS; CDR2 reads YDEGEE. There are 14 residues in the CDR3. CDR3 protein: CASTRTRAQETQYF. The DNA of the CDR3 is TGTGCCAGCACCCGGACTAGGGCGCAAGAGACCCAGTACTTC.

The CDR3 sequence is CASSQDRGGNGYTF. The CDR3 region has the DNA TGTGCCAGCAGCCAAGATCGGGGAGGCAATGGCTACACCTTC. The chain employs TRBV4-2 and TRBJ1-2; no firm D call. V lost 0 bases and J 6 bases, leaving 11 bases between the germline ends. Germline CDR1 reads LGHNA; CDR2 reads YNFKEQ. The CDR3 is 14 amino acids.

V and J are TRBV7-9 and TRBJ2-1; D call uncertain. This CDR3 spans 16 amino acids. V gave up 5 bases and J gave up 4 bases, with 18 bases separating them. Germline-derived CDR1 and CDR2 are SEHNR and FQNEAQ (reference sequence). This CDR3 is CASSPRGSLIYNEQFF. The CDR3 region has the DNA TGTGCCAGCAGCCCGCGCGGCAGTTTAATTTACAATGAGCAGTTCTTC.

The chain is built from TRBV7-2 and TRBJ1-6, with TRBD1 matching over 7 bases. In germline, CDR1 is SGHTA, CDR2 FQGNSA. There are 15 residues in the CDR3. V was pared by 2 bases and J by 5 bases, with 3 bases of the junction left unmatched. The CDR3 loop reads CASSLQGQNNSPLHF. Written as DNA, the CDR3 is TGTGCCAGCAGCTTACAGGGACAGAATAATTCACCCCTCCACTTT.

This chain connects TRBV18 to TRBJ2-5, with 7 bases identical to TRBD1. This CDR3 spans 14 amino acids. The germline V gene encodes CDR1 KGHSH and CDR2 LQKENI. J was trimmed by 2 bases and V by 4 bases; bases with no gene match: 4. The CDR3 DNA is TGTGCCAGCTCACTACAGGACAGGCAAGAGACCCAGTACTTC. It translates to CASSLQDRQETQYF.

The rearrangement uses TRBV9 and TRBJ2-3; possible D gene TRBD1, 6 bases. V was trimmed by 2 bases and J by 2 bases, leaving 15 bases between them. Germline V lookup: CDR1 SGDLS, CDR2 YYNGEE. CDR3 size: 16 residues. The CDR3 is CASSVGTGSFTDTQYF. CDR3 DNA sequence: TGTGCCAGCAGCGTCGGTACAGGGAGTTTCACAGATACGCAGTATTTT.

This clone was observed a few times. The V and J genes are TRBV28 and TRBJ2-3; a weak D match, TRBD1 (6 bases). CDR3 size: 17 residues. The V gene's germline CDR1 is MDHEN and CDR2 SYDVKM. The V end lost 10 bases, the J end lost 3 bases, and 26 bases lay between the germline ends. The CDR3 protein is CATQTGAAGYVTDTQYF. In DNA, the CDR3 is TGTGCCACCCAGACAGGAGCGGCAGGGTATGTAACAGATACGCAGTATTTT.

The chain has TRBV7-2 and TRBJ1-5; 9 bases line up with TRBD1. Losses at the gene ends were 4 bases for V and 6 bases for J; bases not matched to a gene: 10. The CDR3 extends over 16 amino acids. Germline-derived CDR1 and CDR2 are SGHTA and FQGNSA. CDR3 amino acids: CASSYLDRGSSQPQHF. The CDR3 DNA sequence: TGTGCCAGCAGCTATCTGGACAGGGGTTCGTCTCAGCCCCAGCATTTT.

The CDR3 DNA is TGTGCCAGCAGTTTAGTTAAAGGGGGTTGGGGGGAGCAGTACTTC. It translates to CASSLVKGGWGEQYF. The J gene is TRBJ2-7, the V gene TRBV28, with D perhaps matching TRBD1 (6 bases). Germline assignment: CDR1 MDHEN and CDR2 SYDVKM. This CDR3 has 15 residues. The V end lost 2 bases, the J end lost 7 bases, and 18 bases lay between the germline ends.

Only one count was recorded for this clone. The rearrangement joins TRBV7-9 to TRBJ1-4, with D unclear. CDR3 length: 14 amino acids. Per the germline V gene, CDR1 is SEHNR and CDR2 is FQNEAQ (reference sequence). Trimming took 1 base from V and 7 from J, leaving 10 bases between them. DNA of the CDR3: TGTGCCAGCAGCTTAGGGCTACCGGGTGAAAAACTGTTTTTT. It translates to CASSLGLPGEKLFF.

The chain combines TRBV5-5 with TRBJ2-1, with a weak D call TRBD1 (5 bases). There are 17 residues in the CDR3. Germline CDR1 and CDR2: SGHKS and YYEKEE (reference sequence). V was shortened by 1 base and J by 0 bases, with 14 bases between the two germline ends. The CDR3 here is CASSLYQGPGSYNEQFF. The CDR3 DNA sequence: TGTGCCAGCAGCTTGTATCAGGGTCCAGGCTCCTACAATGAGCAGTTCTTC. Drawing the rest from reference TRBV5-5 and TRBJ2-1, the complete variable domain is DAGVTQSPTHLIKTRGQQVTLRCSPISGHKSVSWYQQVLGQGPQFIFQYYEKEERGRGNFPDRFSARQFPNYSSELNVNALLLGDSALYLCASSLYQGPGSYNEQFFGPGTRLTVL.